The rows below give T cell receptor beta chains drawn from one sample of a study of T cell changes during pregnancy in multiple sclerosis. TCRdb keeps only in-frame clones here, not all; method: immunoSEQ multiplex PCR. The sample includes 30,000 to 45,000 clones, about nine tenths of them seen just once. Sequences were derived from CD8+ T cells from peripheral blood mononuclear cells, sampled before pregnancy. The source is a female donor with multiple sclerosis, enrolled in a pregnancy study. Each CDR3 is given with its conserved first and last residue. Each record gives: J gene, clone size, V gene, D gene, CDR3 protein, CDR3 DNA. A D gene is named only where the DNA matches it firmly. Clone size is given for some rows only: seen once, a few or many times, or a class if the clone is expanded.

TRBJ2-7,.,TRBV7-9,.,CASSLEQGYYEQYF,TGTGCCAGCAGCTTAGAACAGGGATACTACGAGCAGTACTTC
TRBJ1-1,.,TRBV6-1,.,CASSLGTTEAFF,TGTGCCAGCAGTTTAGGGACTACTGAAGCTTTCTTT
TRBJ1-1,few,TRBV4-2,.,CASSQDRAGNTEAFF,TGTGCCAGCAGCCAAGATAGGGCGGGGAACACTGAAGCTTTCTTT
TRBJ1-6,.,TRBV5-1,TRBD1,CASSTGTDHNSPLHF,TGCGCCAGCAGTACCGGGACAGACCATAATTCACCCCTCCACTTT
TRBJ2-1,.,TRBV6-5,TRBD2,CASSYGTSGLYNEQFF,TGTGCCAGCAGTTACGGGACTAGTGGATTGTACAATGAGCAGTTCTTC
TRBJ1-1,.,TRBV7-6,TRBD1,CASSGDRDRSLNTEAFF,TGTGCCAGCAGCGGGGACCGGGACAGGAGTTTGAACACTGAAGCTTTCTTT
TRBJ2-6,.,TRBV7-6,.,CASSPDWFGSGANVLTF,TGTGCCAGCAGCCCCGACTGGTTTGGCTCTGGGGCCAACGTCCTGACTTTC
TRBJ2-7,.,TRBV13,TRBD1,CASSLGTGGYEQYF,TGTGCCAGCAGCTTAGGGACAGGGGGCTACGAGCAGTACTTC
TRBJ2-1,.,TRBV27,.,CASSKGLYRNEQFF,TGTGCCAGCTCCAAGGGGCTTTACAGGAATGAGCAGTTCTTC
TRBJ2-3,.,TRBV25-1,.,CAISGGQDTQYF,TGTGCCATCTCAGGGGGGCAGGATACGCAGTATTTT
TRBJ1-1,.,TRBV5-6,TRBD1,CASSRSRGLTEAFF,TGTGCCAGCAGCAGGAGCAGGGGGCTCACTGAAGCTTTCTTT
TRBJ2-5,.,TRBV18,.,CASSPLSRSGETQYF,TGTGCCAGCTCACCACTATCTAGGTCGGGGGAGACCCAGTACTTC
TRBJ2-7,.,TRBV4-1,.,CASSQGVEVYEQYF,TGCGCCAGCAGCCAAGGTGTGGAGGTTTACGAGCAGTACTTC
TRBJ1-3,once,TRBV9,TRBD1,CASSPSQGIGNTIYF,TGTGCCAGCAGCCCGTCACAGGGGATTGGAAACACCATATATTTT
TRBJ1-2,.,TRBV7-2,.,CASILGGYGNYGYTF,TGTGCCAGCATCCTGGGGGGGTACGGGAACTATGGCTACACCTTC
TRBJ2-1,.,TRBV6-1,.,CASSEYLYNEQFF,TGTGCCAGCAGTGAATATCTATACAATGAGCAGTTCTTC
TRBJ2-4,.,TRBV25-1,TRBD2,CASSAPGGRKGAKNIQYF,TGTGCCAGCAGTGCCCCGGGGGGGAGAAAAGGGGCCAAAAACATTCAGTACTTC
TRBJ2-7,.,TRBV7-8,.,CASSFGHPSSYEQYF,TGTGCCAGCAGCTTCGGACACCCGAGCTCCTACGAGCAGTACTTC
TRBJ2-1,many,TRBV7-9,TRBD2,CASSLVAGVGNEQFF,TGTGCCAGCAGCTTAGTTGCGGGAGTGGGAAATGAGCAGTTCTTC
TRBJ1-2,.,TRBV5-1,.,CASSLAPGRGAGYTF,TGCGCCAGCAGCTTGGCCCCCGGCAGGGGAGCTGGCTACACCTTC
TRBJ1-2,.,TRBV27,.,CASSLYRTGNYGYTF,TGTGCCAGCAGTTTATACAGAACAGGAAACTATGGCTACACCTTC
TRBJ2-4,.,TRBV14,.,CASSQGAGIVNIQYF,TGTGCCAGCAGCCAAGGGGCCGGGATCGTGAACATTCAGTACTTC
TRBJ2-7,.,TRBV13,TRBD2,CASSLTGGEQYF,TGTGCCAGCAGCTTAACGGGAGGCGAGCAGTACTTC
TRBJ2-1,.,TRBV9,.,CASSVDSNFNPYNEQFF,TGTGCCAGCAGCGTCGACAGCAACTTCAACCCCTACAATGAGCAGTTCTTC
TRBJ2-1,.,TRBV5-1,.,CASSLDPPGVSYNEQFF,TGCGCCAGCAGCTTGGACCCTCCCGGGGTCTCCTACAATGAGCAGTTCTTC
TRBJ2-6,.,TRBV6-1,TRBD1,CASSETGGSGANVLTF,TGTGCCAGCAGTGAGACAGGGGGCTCTGGGGCCAACGTCCTGACTTTC